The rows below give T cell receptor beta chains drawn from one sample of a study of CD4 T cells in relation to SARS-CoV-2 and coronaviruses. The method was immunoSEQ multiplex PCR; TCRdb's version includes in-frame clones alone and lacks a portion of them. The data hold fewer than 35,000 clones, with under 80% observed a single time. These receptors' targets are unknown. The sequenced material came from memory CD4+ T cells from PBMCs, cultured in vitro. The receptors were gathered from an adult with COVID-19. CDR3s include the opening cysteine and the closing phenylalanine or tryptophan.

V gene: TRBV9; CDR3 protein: CASTRLAGTDTQYF
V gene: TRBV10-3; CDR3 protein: CAISESIGGYTF
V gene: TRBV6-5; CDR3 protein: CASSRTFYSGNTIYF
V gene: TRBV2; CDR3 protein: CASSEALVVEQYF
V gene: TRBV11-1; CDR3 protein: CASSLELSAYNEQFF
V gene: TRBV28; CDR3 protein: CASSGTTGGYTF
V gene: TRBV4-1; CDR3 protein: CASSQEEAGRTEAFF
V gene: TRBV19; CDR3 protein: CASSMRGPSLSYNEQFF
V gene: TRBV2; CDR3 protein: CASSDLGTRNTGELFF
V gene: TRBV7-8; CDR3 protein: CASTPGRPGLGKQETQYF
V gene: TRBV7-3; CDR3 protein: CASSSNLGGNEKLFF
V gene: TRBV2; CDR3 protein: CASSEWLDNEQFF
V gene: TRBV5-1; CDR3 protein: CASSLVQGESYNYGYTF
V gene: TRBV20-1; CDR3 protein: CSESRRETQYF
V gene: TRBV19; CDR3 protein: CASSSQDRINQPQHF
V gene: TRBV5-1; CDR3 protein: CASSLVIGFGEQYF
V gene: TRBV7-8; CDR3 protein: CASSFDKGQPQHF
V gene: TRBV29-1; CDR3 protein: CSVGAGGTTYNEQFF
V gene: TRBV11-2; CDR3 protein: CASSLTYEQYF
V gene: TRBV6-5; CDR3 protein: CASSRGTDTQYF
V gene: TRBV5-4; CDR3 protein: CASSLGGVLANTEAFF
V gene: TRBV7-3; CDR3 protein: CASSLGLLVGDTQYF
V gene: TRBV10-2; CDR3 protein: CASSMGPLGIQYF
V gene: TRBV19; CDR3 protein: CASSSTPAGANQPQHF
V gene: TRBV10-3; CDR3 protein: CAIMSAAPYNEQFF
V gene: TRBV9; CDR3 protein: CASSVGDSLNTEAFF
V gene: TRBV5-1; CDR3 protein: CASSLAGSTDTPYEQYF
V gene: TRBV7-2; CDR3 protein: CASSLVGSGTEAFF
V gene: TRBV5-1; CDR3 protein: CASRYSDRSTYEQYF
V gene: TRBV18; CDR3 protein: CASSPSPMNTEAFF
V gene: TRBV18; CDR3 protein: CASSPRRNTGELFF
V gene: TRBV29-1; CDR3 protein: CSSKIAGGRGASTDTQYF
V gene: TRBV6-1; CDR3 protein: CASTPDRVNEQYF
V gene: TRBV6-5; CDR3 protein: CASSSRAGRSTDTQYF
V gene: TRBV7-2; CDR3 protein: CASSSTPGQGAGYF
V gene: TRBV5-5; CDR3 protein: CASSFFGNSYNEQFF
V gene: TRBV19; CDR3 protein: CASSINSNNEQFF
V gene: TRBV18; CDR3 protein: CASSEGANSYEQYF
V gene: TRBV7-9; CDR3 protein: CASSGRLANYNEQFF
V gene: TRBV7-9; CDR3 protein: CASSLISQEQFF
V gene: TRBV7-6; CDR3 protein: CASSSASSYNEQFF
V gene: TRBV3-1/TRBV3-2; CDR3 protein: CASSQELGANEKLFF
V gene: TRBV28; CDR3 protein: CASNRAPFEQYF
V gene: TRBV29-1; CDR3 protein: CSVAASDRDTQYF
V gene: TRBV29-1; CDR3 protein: CSVYNPGRYTGELFF
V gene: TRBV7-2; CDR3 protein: CASSSYGGHFFEAFF
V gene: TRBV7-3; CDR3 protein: CASSLETSGRAGDTQYF
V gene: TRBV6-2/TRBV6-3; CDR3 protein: CASSYSAGGVDEQFF
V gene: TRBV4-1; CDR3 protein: CASSQVRQGTYEQYF
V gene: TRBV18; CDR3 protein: CASSRDRSNTEAFF
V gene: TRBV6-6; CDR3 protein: CASSPRVGEQYF
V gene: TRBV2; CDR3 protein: CASIDWGMHSPLHF
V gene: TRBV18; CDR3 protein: CASSPGSRRVNTGELFF
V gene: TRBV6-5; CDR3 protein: CASTPDGAAGEQYF
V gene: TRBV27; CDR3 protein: CASSLSFAGEVDEQFF
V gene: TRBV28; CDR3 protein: CASSFVDRIQPQHF
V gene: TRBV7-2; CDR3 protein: CASSSGGRELETQYF
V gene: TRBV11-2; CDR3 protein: CASSLGLAGELFF
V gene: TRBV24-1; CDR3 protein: CATSDSGRSYNEQFF
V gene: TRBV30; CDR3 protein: CAWKPAGRNQPQHF